This T cell receptor beta chain comes out of a study of T cells after yellow fever vaccination. The table lists this clonotype with a few counts. For TCR, cDNA came from 5'RACE template switching, which added a universal primer site and UMIs. In TCRdb, the 5' RACE reads were re-called with MiXCR into one record per CDR3 protein. The repertoire holds about 85,000 distinct CDR3 sequences, with 13% as singletons. Study conclusions and caveats: Secondary responses were weaker yet peaked faster, day 5 versus 15. Abundant clonotypes from the bulk population could contaminate FACS-sorted repertoires. The booster saw the reappearance of most primary-vaccination clones (approximately 96% CD4, about 85% CD8).

This clonotype was obtained from a man aged 18 to 30 who received the YFV17D yellow fever vaccine. This sample comprised CD8+ T cells not binding an NS4B(214-222) dextramer, sorted from PBMCs, obtained less than 25 days after the first yellow fever vaccination.

Here the CDR3 DNA reads TGTGCCACCAGCAGAGATCGAATAAGAGATACGCAGTATTTT. Protein: CATSRDRIRDTQYF. The rearrangement joins TRBV15 to TRBJ2-3; no firm D call. The CDR3 covers 14 residues. CDR1 and CDR2 (germline): LNHNV, YYDKDF (reference sequence). With 0 bases removed from V and 5 bases from J, the gap between germline ends came to 9 bases. The variable domain in full, completed from reference TRBV15 and TRBJ2-3, reads DAMVIQNPRYQVTQFGKPVTLSCSQTLNHNVMYWYQQKSSQAPKLLFHYYDKDFNNEADTPDNFQSRRPNTSFCFLDIRSPGLGDTAMYLCATSRDRIRDTQYFGPGTRLTVL.